The T cell receptor (beta chain) under discussion was sequenced for a study of blood T cell repertoires in COVID-19. Turning to the study itself: The cDNA or gDNA used as material had been derived from T cells, B-cell-depleted T cells, or PBMCs.

The data were produced by immunoSEQ multiplex PCR, yet TCRdb's version contains in-frame clones alone and is incomplete. Among about 120,000 clones, 65% to 85% were seen once, and the ten largest hold about a sixth. Those enrolled in Seattle joined during active infection and were followed longitudinally afterward. Germline CDR1 MNHEY, CDR2 SVGAGI. V dropped 6 bases and J dropped 0 bases, with 15 bases sitting between them. CDR3 size: 15 residues. The source material was peripheral blood. The source of this sequence is a man between 25 and 39 years old with COVID-19, enrolled during active disease. The rearrangement uses TRBV6-5 and TRBJ2-7; D gene ambiguous. The CDR3 nucleotides are TGTGCCAGCAGGCAAACACCACAGAGCTCCTACGAGCAGTACTTC. Translating it yields CASRQTPQSSYEQYF.